This is a list of T cell receptor beta chains from one sample in a study of T cell responses to AZD1222 COVID-19 vaccine. Sequencing used immunoSEQ multiplex PCR; TCRdb keeps in-frame clones, though not all of them. The data show nearly 90,000 clones, nearly 90% seen once. This specimen was peripheral blood, taken on day 0 of AZD1222 vaccination. These receptors all come from an adult in good health. The CDR3 runs from the conserved cysteine through the conserved F or W. Fields, in order: J gene, V gene, D gene, clone size, CDR3 DNA, CDR3 protein. D genes are given only for firm matches. Rows give clone size only sometimes, using once, few, many, or a class for an expanded clone.

TRBJ2-2 TRBV2 TRBD1 . TGTGCCAGCAGTGGCCAGGGACAGGGGAACACCGGGGAGCTGTTTTTT CASSGQGQGNTGELFF
TRBJ1-1 TRBV5-1 . . TGCGCCAGCAGCTCCGGGACATTGAAAGAAGCTTTCTTT CASSSGTLKEAFF
TRBJ2-7 TRBV7-2 TRBD1 once TGTGCCAGCAGCCGTCACGGGACAGGGACTTCCTACGAGCAGTACTTC CASSRHGTGTSYEQYF
TRBJ1-4 TRBV5-6 TRBD1 . TGTGCCAGCAGAAACAGGGGGCGAGGCGAAAAACTGTTTTTT CASRNRGRGEKLFF
TRBJ1-2 TRBV20-1 . . TGCAGTGCCCCCAACTATGGCTACACCTTC CSAPNYGYTF
TRBJ2-7 TRBV11-2 . once TGTGCCAGCAGCTTAGGCACGGGTACCTACGAGCAGTACTTC CASSLGTGTYEQYF
TRBJ2-7 TRBV5-1 . . TGCGCCAGCAGATACCTAGGAGACGAGCAGTACTTC CASRYLGDEQYF
TRBJ2-2 TRBV19 . . TGTGCCAGTAGTAAGAGTATCAGGACCGGGGAGCTGTTTTTT CASSKSIRTGELFF
TRBJ1-5 TRBV29-1 . few TGCAGCGCGGGACACTCCAATCAGCCCCAGCATTTT CSAGHSNQPQHF
TRBJ2-5 TRBV14 . . TGTGCCAGCAGCCGAGAAACGATGTCCAAAGAGACCCAGTACTTC CASSRETMSKETQYF
TRBJ2-1 TRBV7-9 . once TGTGCCAGCAGCTTAGATTTTAACGGAGCGTACAATGAGCAGTTCTTC CASSLDFNGAYNEQFF
TRBJ2-1 TRBV9 . . TGTGCCAGCAGCGTTAGGAGTGGCTACAATGAGCAGTTCTTC CASSVRSGYNEQFF
TRBJ2-2 TRBV19 . . TGTGCCAGTAGCACCGGGACAACTCGCACCGGGGAGCTGTTTTTT CASSTGTTRTGELFF
TRBJ2-2 TRBV10-3 . . TGTGCCACCACGGGTTCCACCGGGGAGCTGTTTTTT CATTGSTGELFF
TRBJ2-1 TRBV7-3 . . TGTGCCAGCAGCGTTAGCGGCGTGGGGATTAGCTCCTACAATGAGCAGTTCTTC CASSVSGVGISSYNEQFF
TRBJ2-4 TRBV29-1 TRBD2 . TGCAGCGTTGTTGGACTAGCGGGAGAGTCCGAAAACATTCAGTACTTC CSVVGLAGESENIQYF
TRBJ1-4 TRBV4-2 TRBD1 . TGTGCCAGCAGCGAAAAACCGGGACAGGGGGGCGAAAAACTGTTTTTT CASSEKPGQGGEKLFF
TRBJ1-2 TRBV6-2/TRBV6-3 . . TGTGCCAGCAGTTACGCAGGGCTGGAGGGCTACACCTTC CASSYAGLEGYTF
TRBJ1-5 TRBV19 . . TGTGCCAGTAGACAGGGAGGAGATCAGCCCCAGCATTTT CASRQGGDQPQHF
TRBJ1-3 TRBV6-2/TRBV6-3 . few TGTGCCAGCAGCTCTCACCGTCTTCAAAACTCTGGAAACACCATATATTTT CASSSHRLQNSGNTIYF
TRBJ2-7 TRBV2 TRBD2 once TGTGCCAGCAGTGCCACCGGGACTAGCTACGAGCAGTACTTC CASSATGTSYEQYF
TRBJ1-2 TRBV10-3 TRBD1 . TGTGCCATCAGTGAGTTGATGGGACAGAAAAACTATGGCTACACCTTC CAISELMGQKNYGYTF
TRBJ2-5 TRBV24-1 . . TGTGCCACCAGTGATAGTAATGGGGAGACCCAGTACTTC CATSDSNGETQYF
TRBJ2-3 TRBV7-3 . once TGTGCCAGCAGCCCGATTGGAGGTAGCACAGATACGCAGTATTTT CASSPIGGSTDTQYF
TRBJ1-1 TRBV12-3/TRBV12-4 . . TGTGCCAGCAGTTCGTACAGGGTGGATGAAGCTTTCTTT CASSSYRVDEAFF